The source of this T cell receptor beta chain is a study of beta chain features in type 1 diabetes. This clone occurred a few times. The study reverse transcribed the entire isolated RNA, so it sequenced expressed TCRB transcripts. Using immunoSEQ multiplex PCR, the repertoire was profiled, and TCRdb retains in-frame clones only, with some absent. The data contain around 500,000 clones, approximately 10% of them singletons. Germline values: CDR1 MDHEN, CDR2 SYDVKM. The CDR3 totals 8 residues. V lost 8 bases, J lost 10 bases, and 4 bases lay in between. The clonotype originates from a young woman in good health. The sequenced sample consisted of naive CD4+ T cells from blood. V and J are TRBV28 and TRBJ2-3; D gene ambiguous. This CDR3 is CASGAQYF. DNA of the CDR3: TGTGCCAGCGGAGCGCAGTATTTT.